The sequence of this T cell receptor (beta chain) was determined in a study of T-cell reconstitution after alpha-beta-depleted transplantation in children. Construction of the TCRbeta library involved unique molecular identifiers. TCRdb itself ran the PCR reads through MiXCR, one entry per CDR3 protein. The sample contains a few hundred thousand distinct CDR3 sequences, over 20% of which appear only once. The germline V gene encodes CDR1 SGHVS and CDR2 FNYEAQ. The CDR3 contains 15 residues. J was trimmed by 5 bases and V by 1 base; bases with no gene match: 4. Sequenced here: PBMCs from the stem cell graft donor, sampled from the stem cell graft. The clonotype comes from a human donor who donated a stem cell graft to a child with acute myeloid leukemia. The genes are TRBV7-6 and TRBJ2-2; 7 positions match TRBD1. CDR3 sequence reads: CASSLDGTATGELFF. The CDR3 nucleotides read TGTGCCAGCAGCTTAGATGGGACAGCGACCGGGGAGCTGTTTTTT.